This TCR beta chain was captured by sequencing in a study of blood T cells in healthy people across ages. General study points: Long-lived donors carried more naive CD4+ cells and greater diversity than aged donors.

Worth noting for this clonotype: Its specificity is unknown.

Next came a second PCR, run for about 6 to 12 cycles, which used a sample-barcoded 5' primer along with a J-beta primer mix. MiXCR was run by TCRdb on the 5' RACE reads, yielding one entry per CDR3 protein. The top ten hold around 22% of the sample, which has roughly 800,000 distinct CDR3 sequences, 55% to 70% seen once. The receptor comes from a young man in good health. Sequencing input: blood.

The CDR3 reads CASSQGGGNDQPQHF. For the CDR3, the DNA is TGTGCCAGCAGCCAAGGGGGAGGCAACGATCAGCCCCAGCATTTT. V usage is TRBV3-1 and J usage is TRBJ1-5; D is uncertain. V lost 1 base and J 5 bases, leaving 12 bases between the germline ends. Germline V gene sequence: CDR1 LGHDT, CDR2 YNNKEL (reference sequence). The CDR3 extends over 15 amino acids.